This T cell receptor (beta chain) was identified during a study of T cell responses to AZD1222 COVID-19 vaccine. Regarding the study as a whole: The donor cohort was predominantly white British with a female majority, and clonal diversity may have been underestimated.

Germline CDR1 reads SGDLS; CDR2 reads YYNGEE. There are 18 residues in the CDR3. J lost 2 bases, V lost 0 bases, and 12 bases had no gene match. The method was immunoSEQ multiplex PCR; TCRdb's version includes in-frame clones alone and lacks a portion of them. The sample records 200,000 or so clones, approximately 91% being singletons. Regarding this clone: The target antigen is unknown.

The source was peripheral blood, collected on day 0 of AZD1222 vaccination. This TCR derives from an adult in good health. The chain carries TRBV9 and TRBJ2-7, with 9 bases matching TRBD2. The CDR3 DNA is TGTGCCAGCAGCGTAGGAGGTCGAGTAGCGGGAGAAACCTACGAGCAGTACTTC. As protein: CASSVGGRVAGETYEQYF.